Below, 21 T cell receptor beta chains from the same sample are listed, as sequenced in a study of blood T cells in healthy people across ages. A second PCR of 7 to 11 cycles used a sample-barcoded 5' primer and a J-beta primer mix. TCRdb redid the calling of the 5' RACE reads with MiXCR, one entry per CDR3 protein. Counted here are hundreds of thousands of distinct CDR3 sequences, about 20% occurring once; the ten biggest clones make up roughly 22%. Sequences were obtained from blood. The receptors stem from a man aged 65 to 79 in good health.

The sample holds a few counts of this clonotype. This chain joins TRBV12-3 or TRBV12-4 and TRBJ1-2; possible D gene TRBD1, 5 bases. V gave up 2 bases and J gave up 7 bases, with 11 bases separating them. CDR3 length: 13 residues. The CDR3 reads CASSLQSGSGYTF. DNA of the CDR3: TGTGCCAGCAGTTTACAGTCAGGGTCTGGCTACACCTTC.

The J gene is TRBJ2-7, the V gene TRBV20-1; 7 bases map to TRBD2. TRBJ2-1 matches the DNA end more closely, so the J call is doubtful. The CDR3 is 14 residues long. Per the germline V gene, CDR1 is DFQATT and CDR2 is SNEGSKA (reference sequence). The CDR3 is CSARKAGVGYEQFF. In DNA, the CDR3 is TGCAGTGCTAGAAAGGCGGGAGTTGGTTATGAGCAGTTCTTC.

A few counts support this clonotype. J is TRBJ2-4 and V is TRBV20-1; TRBD2 agrees at 10 bases. Germline values: CDR1 DFQATT, CDR2 SNEGSKA (reference sequence). The CDR3 length is 15 residues. V lost 3 bases to trimming and J lost 7 bases; unmatched junction nucleotides: 9. CDR3 in DNA: TGCAGTGCTAGCCGATTAGCGGGAGGCAACAACATTCAGTACTTC. The encoded protein is CSASRLAGGNNIQYF.

This clonotype occurred a few times. The V gene is TRBV10-3, the J gene TRBJ2-3; D is perhaps TRBD2 (6 bases). The V end was cut by 4 bases, the J end by 3 bases, with 14 bases between. This CDR3 has 15 amino acids. Germline-derived CDR1 and CDR2 are ENHRY and SYGVKD. The CDR3 region is CAISGFSTRTDTQYF. Written as DNA, the CDR3 is TGTGCCATCAGTGGGTTTTCGACTAGAACAGATACGCAGTATTTT.

This clonotype has at least ten counts. The gene calls are TRBV7-9 and TRBJ2-1; D uncertain. V was cut by 1 base and J by 6 bases, with 10 bases left in between. Germline loops: CDR1 SEHNR, CDR2 FQNEAQ (reference sequence). The CDR3 has 14 amino acids. Here the CDR3 DNA reads TGTGCCAGCAGCTTAGAGGGTACATCCAATGAGCAGTTCTTC. The encoded protein is CASSLEGTSNEQFF.

V is TRBV20-1 and J is TRBJ2-7; no definite D call. The DNA end is a closer match to TRBJ2-1, so the J assignment may be wrong. The V gene's germline CDR1 is DFQATT and CDR2 SNEGSKA (reference sequence). This CDR3 contains 11 residues. CDR3 bases: TGCAGTGCCCCGAAGATCTATGAGCAGTTCTTC. Amino acid sequence: CSAPKIYEQFF.

V is TRBV7-2 and J is TRBJ1-4; D not resolved. The CDR3 has 12 amino acids. V lost 5 bases, J lost 3 bases, and 4 bases lay in between. Germline V gene lookup returns CDR1 SGHTA and CDR2 FQGNSA. For the CDR3, the DNA is TGTGCCAGCAGCGGACCTAATGAAAAACTGTTTTTT. Its translation is CASSGPNEKLFF.

The V call is TRBV6-6, the J call TRBJ2-3; D is perhaps TRBD2 (5 bases). The CDR3 extends over 15 amino acids. CDR1 is MNHNY, CDR2 SVGAGI, per germline (reference sequence). Trimming took off 1 base at V and 5 bases at J, with 13 bases between the two ends. The DNA for the CDR3 is TGTGCCAGCAGTTACTTTAGCGCCACCCGAGATACGCAGTATTTT. This encodes CASSYFSATRDTQYF.

The V gene is TRBV11-2, the J gene TRBJ2-4; 11 bases are shared with TRBD2. CDR3 length equals 18 residues. Germline V gene sequence: CDR1 SGHAT, CDR2 FQNNGV. V lost 5 bases to trimming and J lost 1 base; unmatched junction nucleotides: 10. DNA for the CDR3: TGTGCCAGCAGCCCGGGACTAGCGGACCTAGGGGCCAAAAACATTCAGTACTTC. Encoded protein: CASSPGLADLGAKNIQYF.

The chain is built from TRBV6-6 and TRBJ2-3; 11 positions agree with TRBD2. The V gene end was trimmed by 0 bases and the J gene end by 2 bases; junction bases not matched to a gene: 4. CDR1 is MNHNY, CDR2 SVGAGI, per germline (reference sequence). CDR3 length: 17 amino acids. CDR3 sequence (DNA): TGTGCCAGCAGTTACTCACTAGCGGGGGCTCCCACAGATACGCAGTATTTT. It codes for CASSYSLAGAPTDTQYF.

Turning to this clonotype: It may be a read error: a sequence one base away is much more abundant. The rearrangement links TRBV6-2 or TRBV6-3 to TRBJ2-4; perhaps TRBD1 as D (6 bases). Between the trimmed V and J ends, which lost 5 bases and 9 bases, there was a span of 11 bases. Per germline, CDR1 MNHEY and CDR2 SVGEGT. The CDR3 contains 12 residues. The CDR3 bases are TGTGCCAGCAGTCAGGGGCGGTCCATTCAGTACTTC. It encodes CASSQGRSIQYF.

The chain recombines TRBV7-2 with TRBJ1-4, with 7 bases identical to TRBD1. This CDR3 is 16 amino acids long. Germline assignment: CDR1 SGHTA and CDR2 FQGNSA. After removal of 0 bases from V and 7 bases from J, the junction contained 8 bases not matched to a gene. The CDR3 DNA sequence: TGTGCCAGCAGCTTAGCCCCGGACAGGTTACTTGAAAAACTGTTTTTT. This sequence encodes CASSLAPDRLLEKLFF.

V usage is TRBV24-1 and J usage is TRBJ2-5; D ambiguous. The CDR3 is 17 residues long. The V gene lost 3 bases and the J gene lost 5 bases, with 21 bases spanning the gap. The germline V gene has CDR1 KGHDR and CDR2 SFDVKD. CDR3 in amino acids: CATSDEKAQTWVETQYF. CDR3 sequence (DNA): TGTGCCACCAGTGATGAAAAAGCTCAAACGTGGGTCGAGACCCAGTACTTC.

This clonotype was seen a handful of times. V and J are TRBV6-5 and TRBJ2-3, with 8 bases matching TRBD2. The CDR3 totals 17 residues. The V and J ends lost 3 bases and 2 bases, in that order; junction bases with no gene match: 10. Germline CDR1 reads MNHEY; CDR2 reads SVGAGI. The CDR3 DNA reads as TGTGCCAGCAGTTATGCTGGAGCGGGAGACTTCACAGATACGCAGTATTTT. Protein product: CASSYAGAGDFTDTQYF.

The rearrangement links TRBV7-8 to TRBJ2-3; 7 bases are shared with TRBD2. Trimming took 5 bases from V and 2 from J; bases not matched to a gene: 10. CDR1 SGHVS and CDR2 FQNEAQ come from the germline V gene. The CDR3 is 16 amino acids. The DNA for the CDR3 is TGTGCCAGCAGCCTATGGGTAGCGGGTAACACAGATACGCAGTATTTT. It yields the protein CASSLWVAGNTDTQYF.

This clonotype was seen only a few times. The V gene is TRBV7-8, the J gene TRBJ2-5; 7 bases agree with TRBD2. The CDR3 spans 15 residues. J was trimmed by 5 bases and V by 0 bases; bases with no gene match: 6. Germline assignment: CDR1 SGHVS and CDR2 FQNEAQ. CDR3 protein: CASSLARLALETQYF. The CDR3 region has the DNA TGTGCCAGCAGCTTAGCCCGACTAGCACTTGAGACCCAGTACTTC.

The J gene is TRBJ2-2, the V gene TRBV4-2; D call uncertain. Looked up from germline, CDR1 is LGHNA and CDR2 is YNFKEQ. V was cut by 1 base and J by 4 bases, with 10 bases left in between. This CDR3 region has 15 residues. The CDR3 is CASSQVELSTGELFF. The DNA for the CDR3 is TGTGCCAGCAGCCAAGTGGAACTGTCCACCGGGGAGCTGTTTTTT.

This clonotype was observed a few times. V and J are TRBV6-1 and TRBJ2-5; D unresolved. With 2 bases removed from V and 7 bases from J, the gap between germline ends came to 14 bases. The germline V gene has CDR1 MNHNS and CDR2 SASEGT. This CDR3 is 14 amino acids long. CDR3 sequence reads: CASSELLYRRTQYF. CDR3 coding DNA: TGTGCCAGCAGTGAATTATTGTATCGTAGGACCCAGTACTTC.

The rearrangement uses TRBV12-5 and TRBJ2-4, with TRBD1 as a possible D gene (6 bases). Germline CDR1 reads LGHNT; CDR2 reads FRNRAP. The CDR3 consists of 15 residues. V lost 3 bases to trimming and J lost 0 bases, with 9 bases between them. The CDR3 protein is CASGLGGLAKNIQYF. The CDR3 region has the DNA TGTGCTAGTGGTTTAGGGGGATTAGCCAAAAACATTCAGTACTTC.

This clonotype has just a few counts. This chain's CDR3 is CASSRGNLMRNEQFF. The CDR3 DNA is TGCGCCAGCAGCCGCGGGAACCTGATGCGCAATGAGCAGTTCTTC. V and J are TRBV5-1 and TRBJ2-1, with a weak D call TRBD2 (6 bases). The CDR3 is made up of 15 amino acids. Trimming shortened V by 4 bases and J by 6 bases, and 17 bases separated the two germline ends. Per the germline V gene, CDR1 is SGHRS and CDR2 is YFSETQ. Together with reference TRBV5-1 and TRBJ2-1, the CDR3 gives the full variable domain: KAGVTQTPRYLIKTRGQQVTLSCSPISGHRSVSWYQQTPGQGLQFLFEYFSETQRNKGNFPGRFSGRQFSNSRSEMNVSTLELGDSALYLCASSRGNLMRNEQFFGPGTRLTVL.

In this sample, this clonotype turned up many times. V usage is TRBV2 and J usage is TRBJ2-5; D remains unclear. This CDR3 region has 12 residues. Trimming shortened V by 3 bases and J by 5 bases, and 7 bases separated the two germline ends. Germline assignment: CDR1 SNHLY and CDR2 FYNNEI. Written as DNA, the CDR3 is TGTGCCAGCAGTGACGATCGGGAGACCCAGTACTTC. Amino acids: CASSDDRETQYF.